Here is one T cell receptor (beta chain) with its context. Its specificity is not known. Germline V gives CDR1 SGHDT, CDR2 YYEEEE. The V gene lost 4 bases and the J gene lost 1 base, with 7 bases spanning the gap. The CDR3 spans 13 residues. PCR primers comprised 60 Vbeta and 13 Jbeta primers. This table comes from immunoSEQ multiplex PCR, and its TCRdb copy is limited to in-frame clones, with some not included. The data hold some 140,000 clones, with approximately 75% observed a single time. This specimen belongs to a study of cytomegalovirus exposure and HLA in healthy donors. Notes on the study in general: For most subjects, TCR beta sequences were reported to predict HLA-A and HLA-B alleles with accuracy. Presence/absence analyses assumed roughly uniform sequencing depth across donors.

Sequencing used PBMCs. This sequence originates from a male donor in good health and CMV-seronegative. The chain employs TRBV5-6 and TRBJ2-3, with no clear D. This CDR3 reads CASSPPGTDTQYF. CDR3 DNA sequence: TGTGCCAGCAGCCCCCCCGGCACAGATACGCAGTATTTT. The full variable domain, in which reference TRBV5-6 and TRBJ2-3 provide the parts outside the CDR3, is DAGVTQSPTHLIKTRGQQVTLRCSPKSGHDTVSWYQQALGQGPQFIFQYYEEEERQRGNFPDRFSGHQFPNYSSELNVNALLLGDSALYLCASSPPGTDTQYFGPGTRLTVL.